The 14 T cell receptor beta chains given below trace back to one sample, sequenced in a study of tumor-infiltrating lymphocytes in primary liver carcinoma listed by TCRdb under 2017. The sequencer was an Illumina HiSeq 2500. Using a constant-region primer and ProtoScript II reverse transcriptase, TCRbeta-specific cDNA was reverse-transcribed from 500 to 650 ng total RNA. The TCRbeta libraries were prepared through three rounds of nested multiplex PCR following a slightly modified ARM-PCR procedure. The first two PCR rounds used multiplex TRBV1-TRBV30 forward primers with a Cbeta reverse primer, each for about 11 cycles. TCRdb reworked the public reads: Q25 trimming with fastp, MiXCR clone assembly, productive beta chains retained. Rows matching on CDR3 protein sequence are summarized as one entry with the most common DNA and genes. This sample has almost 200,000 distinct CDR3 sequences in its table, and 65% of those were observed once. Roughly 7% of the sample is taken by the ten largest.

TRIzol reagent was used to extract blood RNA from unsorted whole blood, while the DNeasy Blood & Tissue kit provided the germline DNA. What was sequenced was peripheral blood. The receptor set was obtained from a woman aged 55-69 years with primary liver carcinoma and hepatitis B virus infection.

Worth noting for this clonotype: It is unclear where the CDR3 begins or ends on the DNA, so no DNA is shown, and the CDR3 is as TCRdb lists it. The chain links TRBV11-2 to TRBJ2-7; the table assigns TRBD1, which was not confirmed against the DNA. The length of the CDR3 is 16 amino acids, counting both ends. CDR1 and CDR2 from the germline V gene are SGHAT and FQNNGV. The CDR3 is CASSLVWGDGSYGRYF.

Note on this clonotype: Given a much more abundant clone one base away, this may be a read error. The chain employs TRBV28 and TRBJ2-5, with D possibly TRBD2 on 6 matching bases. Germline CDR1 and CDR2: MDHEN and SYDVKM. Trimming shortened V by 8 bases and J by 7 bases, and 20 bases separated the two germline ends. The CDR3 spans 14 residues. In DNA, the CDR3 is TGTGCCAGCGGAAAGCATCGGGACTGGGTGACCCAGTACTTC. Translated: CASGKHRDWVTQYF.

CDR3 DNA: TGTGCCAGCAGCCCATACACAGGGGAAACTGAAGCTTTCTTT. Its protein product is CASSPYTGETEAFF. The rearrangement uses TRBV7-9 and TRBJ1-1; 7 bases are a match to TRBD1. The CDR3 covers 14 residues. Germline CDR1 is SEHNR and CDR2 is FQNEAQ (reference sequence). J lost 5 bases, V lost 5 bases, and 8 bases had no gene match.

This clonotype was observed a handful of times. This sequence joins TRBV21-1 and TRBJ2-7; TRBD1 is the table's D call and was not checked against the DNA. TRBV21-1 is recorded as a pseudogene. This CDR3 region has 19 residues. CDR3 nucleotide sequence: TGTGCCAGCAGCAATCGGCTGGGACAGGTAAACGGGAGAAGGTACGAGCAGTACTTC. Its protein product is CASSNRLGQVNGRRYEQYF.

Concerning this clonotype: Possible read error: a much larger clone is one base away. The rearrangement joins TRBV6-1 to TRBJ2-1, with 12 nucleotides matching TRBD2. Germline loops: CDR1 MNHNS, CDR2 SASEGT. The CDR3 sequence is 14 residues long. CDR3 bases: TGTACCAGCCGGTGGACTAGCGGGAACAATGAGCAGTTCTTC. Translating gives CTSRWTSGNNEQFF.

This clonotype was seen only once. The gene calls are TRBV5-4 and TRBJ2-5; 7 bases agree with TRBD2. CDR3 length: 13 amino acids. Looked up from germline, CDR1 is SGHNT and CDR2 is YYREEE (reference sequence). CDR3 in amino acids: CVRSLGLQETQYF. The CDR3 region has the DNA TGTGTCAGGAGCTTGGGACTACAAGAGACCCAGTACTTC.

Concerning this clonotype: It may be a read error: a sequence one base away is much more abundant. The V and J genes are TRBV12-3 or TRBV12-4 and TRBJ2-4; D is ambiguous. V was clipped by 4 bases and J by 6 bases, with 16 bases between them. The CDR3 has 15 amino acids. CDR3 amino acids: CASSSSASTGNIQYF. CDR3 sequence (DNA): TGTGCCAGCAGTTCCAGCGCGTCAACGGGAAACATTCAGTACTTC.

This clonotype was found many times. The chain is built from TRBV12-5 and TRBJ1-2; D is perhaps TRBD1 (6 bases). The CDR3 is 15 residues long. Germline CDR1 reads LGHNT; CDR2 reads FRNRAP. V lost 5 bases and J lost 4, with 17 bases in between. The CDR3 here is CASGPSGDGGYGYTF. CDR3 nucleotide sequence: TGTGCTAGTGGTCCTTCAGGGGATGGGGGCTATGGCTACACCTTC.

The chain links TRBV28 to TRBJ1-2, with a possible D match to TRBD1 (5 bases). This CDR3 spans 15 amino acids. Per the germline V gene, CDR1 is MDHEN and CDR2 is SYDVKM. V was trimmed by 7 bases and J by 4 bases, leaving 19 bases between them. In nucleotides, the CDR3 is TGTGCCAGCAAAGTTGGTGGGGGTGGAGGCTATGGCTACACCTTC. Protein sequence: CASKVGGGGGYGYTF.

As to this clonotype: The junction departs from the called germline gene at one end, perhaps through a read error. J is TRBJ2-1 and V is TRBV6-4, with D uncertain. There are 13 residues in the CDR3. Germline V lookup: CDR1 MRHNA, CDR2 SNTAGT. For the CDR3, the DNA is TGTGCCAGCAGTGAGTTCTCCTACAATGGGCAGTTCTTC. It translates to CASSEFSYNGQFF.

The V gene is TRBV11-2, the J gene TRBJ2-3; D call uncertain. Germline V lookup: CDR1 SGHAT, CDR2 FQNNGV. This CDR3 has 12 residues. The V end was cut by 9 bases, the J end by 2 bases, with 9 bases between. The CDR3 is CASNSNTDTQYF. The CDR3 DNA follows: TGTGCCAGTAACTCGAACACAGATACGCAGTATTTT.

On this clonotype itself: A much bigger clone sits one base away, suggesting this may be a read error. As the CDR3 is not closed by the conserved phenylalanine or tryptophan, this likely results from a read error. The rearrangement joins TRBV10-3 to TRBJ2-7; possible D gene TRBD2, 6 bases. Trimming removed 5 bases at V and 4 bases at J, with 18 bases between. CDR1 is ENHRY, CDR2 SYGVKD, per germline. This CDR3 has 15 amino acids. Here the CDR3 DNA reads TGTGCCATCAGTCCGACTAGTCGACAGTCGTACGAGCAGTACCTC. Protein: CAISPTSRQSYEQYL.

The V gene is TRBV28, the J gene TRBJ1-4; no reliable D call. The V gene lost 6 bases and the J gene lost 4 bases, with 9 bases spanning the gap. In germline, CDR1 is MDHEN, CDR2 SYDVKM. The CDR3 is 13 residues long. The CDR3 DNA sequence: TGTGCCAGCAGCCACGGACTTAATGAAAAACTGTTTTTT. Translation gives CASSHGLNEKLFF.

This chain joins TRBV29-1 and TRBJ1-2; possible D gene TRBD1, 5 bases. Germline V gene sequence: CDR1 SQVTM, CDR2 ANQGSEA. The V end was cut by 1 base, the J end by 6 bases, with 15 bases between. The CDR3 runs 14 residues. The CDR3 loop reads CSVEVEEGVNGYTF. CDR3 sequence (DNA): TGCAGCGTTGAAGTGGAAGAAGGGGTGAATGGCTACACCTTC.